The 24 T cell receptor beta chains reported below all come from one sample, sequenced in a study of pediatric ulcerative colitis. One to two pinch biopsies were taken from the rectum during colonoscopy. Profiled with immunoSEQ multiplex PCR; TCRdb holds only in-frame clones, not every one. The sample lists tens of thousands of clones; approximately 74% were seen once. Sequences were obtained from gut tissue. The receptors derive from a boy under 18 with severe ulcerative colitis.

J is TRBJ2-1 and V is TRBV2; unclear D gene. The V and J ends lost 5 bases and 4 bases respectively, with 3 bases between them. Germline V gene sequence: CDR1 SNHLY, CDR2 FYNNEI. CDR3 length: 11 residues. The CDR3 here is CASSYYNEQFF. The CDR3 coding sequence is TGTGCCAGCAGTTATTACAATGAGCAGTTCTTC.

This clone was recorded a few times. J is TRBJ2-3 and V is TRBV4-2, with D possibly TRBD2 on 7 matching bases. Per germline, CDR1 LGHNA and CDR2 YNFKEQ. Deletions cut 0 bases from V and 6 bases from J, with 16 bases between. The CDR3 runs 16 residues. This chain's CDR3 is CASSQDSTGGPDTQYF. CDR3 DNA sequence: TGTGCCAGCAGCCAAGATAGTACGGGGGGCCCGGATACGCAGTATTTT.

The genes are TRBV19 and TRBJ1-1; TRBD1 might be the D (5 bases). V was trimmed by 5 bases and J by 10 bases, leaving 17 bases between them. The CDR3 is made up of 13 amino acids. Germline V gene sequence: CDR1 LNHDA, CDR2 SQIVND (reference sequence). Here the CDR3 DNA reads TGTGCCAGTAGTTCAGGGCCCCTTTTTTCAGCTTTCTTT. This sequence encodes CASSSGPLFSAFF.

This clone was counted between two and nine times. The V and J genes are TRBV7-2 and TRBJ1-3, with D uncertain. CDR3 length: 16 amino acids. Trimming removed 2 bases from V and 0 bases from J, with 11 bases in between. Germline V gene sequence: CDR1 SGHTA, CDR2 FQGNSA. Written as DNA, the CDR3 is TGTGCCAGCAGCTTACGGGCCGGCCGCTCTGGAAACACCATATATTTT. This sequence encodes CASSLRAGRSGNTIYF. Filled out from reference TRBV7-2 and TRBJ1-3, the complete variable domain reads GAGVSQSPSNKVTEKGKDVELRCDPISGHTALYWYRQSLGQGLEFLIYFQGNSAPDKSGLPSDRFSAERTGGSVSTLTIQRTQQEDSAVYLCASSLRAGRSGNTIYFGEGSWLTVV.

J is TRBJ2-4 and V is TRBV9; D is possibly TRBD1 or TRBD2 (6 bases each). From germline, CDR1 is SGDLS and CDR2 YYNGEE. This CDR3 comprises 20 residues. Trimming left V 0 bases short and J 0 bases short, with 22 bases between. The CDR3 bases are TGTGCCAGCAGCGTAGAGGGGGGAAGGGACTCTGCGCTAGCCAAAAACATTCAGTACTTC. It codes for CASSVEGGRDSALAKNIQYF.

This clone was recorded only once. CDR3 nucleotides: TGTGCCAGCAGCCCCACCCTTCGGGACATTAATTCACCCCTCCACTTT. Protein: CASSPTLRDINSPLHF. This chain connects TRBV5-5 to TRBJ1-6; weak D call: TRBD1 (6 bases). Germline V gives CDR1 SGHKS, CDR2 YYEKEE (reference sequence). Trimming took 4 bases from V and 6 from J, leaving 17 bases between them. The CDR3 has 16 residues.

The rearrangement joins TRBV7-2 to TRBJ2-7; the D is unclear. Germline values: CDR1 SGHTA, CDR2 FQGNSA. The CDR3 is 13 residues long. Trimming took off 5 bases at V and 5 bases at J, with 13 bases between the two ends. As DNA, the CDR3 is TGTGCCAGCAGCCTAAAACCCGCTAACGAGCAGTACTTC. It yields the protein CASSLKPANEQYF.

The rearrangement links TRBV11-3 to TRBJ1-1; D perhaps matches TRBD1 (6 bases). The V and J ends lost 2 bases and 7 bases respectively, with 32 bases between them. In germline, CDR1 is SGHNT, CDR2 YENEEA. The CDR3 consists of 20 residues. CDR3 loop: CASSLRPPIPNRVQRVEAFF. The CDR3 DNA sequence: TGTGCCAGCAGCTTACGCCCTCCAATACCCAACAGGGTTCAGAGGGTTGAAGCTTTCTTT. The full variable domain, its missing parts supplied by reference TRBV11-3 and TRBJ1-1, is EAGVVQSPRYKIIEKKQPVAFWCNPISGHNTLYWYLQNLGQGPELLIRYENEEAVDDSQLPKDRFSAERLKGVDSTLKIQPAELGDSAVYLCASSLRPPIPNRVQRVEAFFGQGTRLTVV.

The chain combines TRBV6-1 with TRBJ1-1; 8 bases map to TRBD1. The CDR3 has 15 amino acids. V gave up 3 bases and J gave up 5 bases; unmatched junction bases: 8. The germline gives CDR1 MNHNS, CDR2 SASEGT. CDR3: CASSEGQAFPTEAFF. CDR3 in DNA: TGTGCCAGCAGTGAGGGACAGGCGTTTCCAACTGAAGCTTTCTTT.

The V call is TRBV5-1, the J call TRBJ2-3; D call uncertain. The CDR3 covers 14 residues. Germline V gives CDR1 SGHRS, CDR2 YFSETQ. V was pared by 0 bases and J by 2 bases, with 7 bases between. The CDR3 loop reads CASSLGTFTDTQYF. The DNA for the CDR3 is TGCGCCAGCAGCTTGGGGACCTTCACAGATACGCAGTATTTT.

The J gene is TRBJ1-2, the V gene TRBV7-9, with D uncertain. Germline values: CDR1 SEHNR, CDR2 FQNEAQ (reference sequence). The length of the CDR3 is 14 residues. Trimming pared 5 bases from V and 2 bases from J, leaving 12 bases between. CDR3 DNA: TGTGCCAGCAGCCTCGACACACTGAACTATGGCTACACCTTC. Its protein product is CASSLDTLNYGYTF.

The V call is TRBV19, the J call TRBJ2-3; TRBD1 matches 7 bases. Germline values: CDR1 LNHDA, CDR2 SQIVND (reference sequence). Germline trimming cut 3 bases from V and 3 bases from J; bases unmatched to any gene: 6. The CDR3 sequence is 15 residues long. The CDR3 DNA reads as TGTGCCAGTAGTATTACAGGGGAGAGTACAGATACGCAGTATTTT. Amino acid sequence: CASSITGESTDTQYF.

The chain uses TRBV9 and TRBJ2-5; no clear D gene. V lost 0 bases to trimming and J lost 5 bases, with 11 bases between them. Germline V gene data show CDR1 as SGDLS and CDR2 as YYNGEE. The CDR3 spans 14 residues. CDR3 sequence (DNA): TGTGCCAGCAGCGTAGACGCGGACGGCGAGACCCAGTACTTC. It codes for CASSVDADGETQYF.

The rearrangement links TRBV7-9 to TRBJ2-1; D may be TRBD1 (5 bases). Trimming left V 5 bases short and J 5 bases short, with 16 bases between. Germline V lookup: CDR1 SEHNR, CDR2 FQNEAQ (reference sequence). CDR3 length: 15 amino acids. CDR3 bases: TGTGCCAGCAGCCCCAGGGCTGGGTACCACAATGAGCAGTTCTTC. The encoded protein is CASSPRAGYHNEQFF.

The chain uses TRBV18 and TRBJ2-1, with TRBD2 identical over 8 bases. This CDR3 spans 15 amino acids. V trimming: 4 bases; J trimming: 9 bases; junction bases outside the gene matches: 11. In germline, CDR1 is KGHSH, CDR2 LQKENI. The CDR3 is CASSHSGVPHSEQFF. The CDR3 nucleotides read TGTGCCAGCTCACATAGCGGGGTGCCCCATTCTGAGCAGTTCTTC. Based on the CDR3 plus reference TRBV18 and TRBJ2-1, the full variable domain is NAGVMQNPRHLVRRRGQEARLRCSPMKGHSHVYWYRQLPEEGLKFMVYLQKENIIDESGMPKERFSAEFPKEGPSILRIQQVVRGDSAAYFCASSHSGVPHSEQFFGPGTRLTVL.

This rearrangement joins TRBV7-9 to TRBJ2-5, with 7 positions matching TRBD2. Germline V CDR1 and CDR2: SEHNR, FQNEAQ (reference sequence). V shed 1 base, J shed 2 bases, and the junction held 7 bases outside the gene matches. The CDR3 is made up of 16 amino acids. As DNA, the CDR3 is TGTGCCAGCAGCTTAGATGTGGGGGGGAGGCAAGAGACCCAGTACTTC. It translates to CASSLDVGGRQETQYF. The complete variable domain, with remaining parts taken from reference TRBV7-9 and TRBJ2-5, reads DTGVSQNPRHKITKRGQNVTFRCDPISEHNRLYWYRQTLGQGPEFLTYFQNEAQLEKSRLLSDRFSAERPKGSFSTLEIQRTEQGDSAMYLCASSLDVGGRQETQYFGPGTRLLVL.

This chain connects TRBV7-9 to TRBJ1-1; the D gene is possibly TRBD1 (5 bases). Deletions cut 6 bases from V and 2 bases from J, with 10 bases between. From germline, CDR1 is SEHNR and CDR2 FQNEAQ (reference sequence). The CDR3 length is 13 residues. CDR3 DNA sequence: TGTGCCAGCAGGAAAGGGGTCAACACTGAAGCTTTCTTT. Translated: CASRKGVNTEAFF.

J is TRBJ2-3 and V is TRBV5-6; perhaps TRBD2 as D (5 bases). CDR3 length equals 16 residues. CDR1 and CDR2 from the germline V gene are SGHDT and YYEEEE. The V end was cut by 3 bases, the J end by 0 bases, with 14 bases between. CDR3 amino acids: CASSSLAGFSTDTQYF. DNA for the CDR3: TGTGCCAGCAGCTCCTTGGCGGGTTTCAGCACAGATACGCAGTATTTT.

This clone was found once. The chain links TRBV5-1 to TRBJ2-2; a possible D gene is TRBD2 (6 bases). This CDR3 region has 13 residues. The V and J ends lost 6 bases and 7 bases respectively, with 13 bases between them. Germline-derived CDR1 and CDR2 are SGHRS and YFSETQ. The CDR3 loop reads CASTHAGIGELFF. As DNA, the CDR3 is TGCGCCAGCACTCACGCGGGAATCGGGGAGCTGTTTTTT.

The sample holds one count of this clone. The chain recombines TRBV7-6 with TRBJ2-4; TRBD2 agrees at 13 bases. Germline CDR1 reads SGHVS; CDR2 reads FNYEAQ. The CDR3 contains 19 residues. J gave up 0 bases and V 1 base, and 6 bases lay outside the gene matches. CDR3 amino acids: CASSLEGLAGNPAKNIQYF. The CDR3 DNA reads as TGTGCCAGCAGCTTAGAGGGACTAGCGGGGAACCCAGCCAAAAACATTCAGTACTTC.

The V gene is TRBV6-6, the J gene TRBJ2-3, with D perhaps being TRBD1 or TRBD2 (6 bases each). Germline V CDR1 and CDR2: MNHNY, SVGAGI (reference sequence). The CDR3 totals 16 residues. The V end lost 4 bases, the J end lost 5 bases, and 19 bases lay between the germline ends. The CDR3 is CASSFRPGASRDTQYF. CDR3 DNA: TGTGCCAGCAGTTTCCGTCCGGGGGCCTCGAGAGATACGCAGTATTTT.

The chain links TRBV7-2 to TRBJ2-3; 8 nucleotides match TRBD2. The CDR3 has 16 amino acids. Trimming removed 1 base from V and 3 bases from J; junction bases left unmatched: 6. Germline V gene sequence: CDR1 SGHTA, CDR2 FQGNSA. As DNA, the CDR3 is TGTGCCAGCAGCTTAGGGAGCGGGGGAAGAACAGATACGCAGTATTTT. It yields the protein CASSLGSGGRTDTQYF.

This sequence joins TRBV2 and TRBJ2-4, with 8 bases that match TRBD2. V shed 7 bases, J shed 6 bases, and the junction held 11 bases outside the gene matches. CDR1 and CDR2 from the germline V gene are SNHLY and FYNNEI. CDR3 length equals 15 residues. In DNA form, the CDR3 reads TGTGCCAGCACTTTGCCCGGGACTAGGGGAAACATTCAGTACTTC. This sequence encodes CASTLPGTRGNIQYF.

The chain carries TRBV7-3 and TRBJ1-6; TRBD1 is a possible D gene (5 bases). The CDR3 extends over 15 amino acids. V was pared by 5 bases and J by 7 bases, with 15 bases between. Looked up from germline, CDR1 is SGHTA and CDR2 is FQGTGA. This CDR3 reads CASSPRRDQNSPLHF. CDR3 nucleotide sequence: TGTGCCAGCAGCCCACGGAGGGACCAGAATTCACCCCTCCACTTT.